The T cell receptor (beta chain) under discussion was sequenced for a study of T cells in narcolepsy. Study overall: Enrolled donors included narcolepsy type 1 or type 2 patients and healthy controls. Overall study results and limits: Reportedly, autoreactive clonotypes were serially detected in patients' blood but not controls'. Some memory CD4+ repertoires had no autoreactive clone sequences. Same-patient CSF and blood CD4+ T cell clonotypes included HCRT-specific and TRIB2-specific autoreactive ones.

This table comes from immunoSEQ multiplex PCR, and its TCRdb copy is limited to in-frame clones, with some not included. This sample has fewer than 30,000 clones; roughly 85% occur once, and the top ten carry roughly a tenth. Trimming cost V 7 bases and J 0 bases, with 10 bases left between them. The germline gives CDR1 MDHEN, CDR2 SYDVKM. This CDR3 is built from 14 residues. Comment on this clone: Antigen specificity is unknown.

The sample consisted of memory (CD45RA-) CD4+ T cells from blood. The source is a human donor in good health. This chain links TRBV28 with TRBJ1-3; D gene uncertain. CDR3 nucleotides: TGTGCCAGCAAGCCGGGCGGCTCTGGAAACACCATATATTTT. Its protein product is CASKPGGSGNTIYF.